Sequencing of this TCR beta chain was carried out in a study of T cells in Graves' hyperthyroidism and ophthalmopathy (dated by TCRdb to about 2019). With respect to the entire study: Peripheral blood was collected at initial diagnosis, before any treatment. To identify distinguishing TCR V-J signatures, a discovery cohort of around 100 patients was used, comprising 40 to 45 with Graves' ophthalmopathy and 57 with stable Graves' hyperthyroidism. Prospective prediction of ophthalmopathy was tested in an independent validation cohort of under 20 hyperthyroidism patients and 15 to 17 patients who later progressed to ophthalmopathy. The roughly 90 discovery patients were divided at random into training and test sets in a 7:3 ratio. Thyroid tissue and blood T-cell repertoires from about six Graves' hyperthyroidism patients were also compared in the study. After sampling, hyperthyroidism patients received methimazole starting at 30 mg daily, and ophthalmopathy patients received high-dose intravenous methylprednisolone. According to the paper, TCR Vbeta CDR3 sequencing was carried out on 135 peripheral blood samples, which came from over 40 ophthalmopathy, around 74 hyperthyroidism and 17 progressor patients.

Amplification of TCR beta CDR3 regions was carried out from RNA transcripts. A first-round RT-PCR of the TCR CDR3 used the HTBI primer set with the Qiagen OneStep RT-PCR kit. Libraries were constructed in a second round of multiplex PCR, after which size selection and purification were carried out. Libraries were sequenced paired-end with 100 bp reads on an Illumina HiSeq2000. The study's own analysis went as follows. SOAPnuke was used to process the raw data, with reads discarded if the reads contained adapters or uncalled bases, had a mean Phred below 15, or lacked an exact constant-primer or identifier match. High-quality paired reads were merged using COPE v1.2.5, and each unique nucleotide sequence was defined as a clonotype. MiTCR v1.1 was used to align the clonotypes against IMGT TRBV, TRBD and TRBJ reference segments. The analysis included only V-J combinations with a frequency above 0.0001, which together covered 99% to 99.2% of the repertoires. A TCS score was defined as the ratio of F50 (clonal expansion) to E x V (chaos), with BLOSUM62-based TCRdist applied between CDR3 peptides within each V-J. Welch's t-statistics and random forest reduced some 510 V-J features to 10 to 15, which were used in a naive Bayes classifier (R e1071). Starting from the raw public reads, TCRdb applied fastp trimming at Q25, assembled clones with MiXCR and retained in-frame beta chains. Under each unique CDR3 protein, matching rows form one entry showing the most common genes and DNA. What appears here as the V and J calls and clone size reflects TCRdb's work, not the paper's. Counted in this sample were roughly 630,000 distinct CDR3 sequences; approximately 15% of them appeared once. The ten largest make up under 8% of the sample.

Broad study findings and their caveats: In validation, the model predicted progression to ophthalmopathy with over 65% sensitivity and roughly 72% specificity, a median of approximately 6.7 months before onset. Sample size was not statistically predetermined, and investigators were not blinded to group allocation. Most expanded thyroid clonotypes (frequency above 0.001) were also detected in blood, a finding suggesting that blood repertoires may reflect thyroid immune responses. Ophthalmopathy was separated from stable hyperthyroidism by a 13 V-J signature model, with around 90% sensitivity and about 81% specificity obtained in cross-validation and 80%/75% obtained in testing.

Graves' hyperthyroidism was defined as stable when no progression to ophthalmopathy occurred over 18 months of follow-up. Hyperthyroidism patients were aged 18 to 65 years and newly diagnosed, with disease duration of less than 2 months. The study excluded patients with uncontrolled infections, other autoimmune diseases, pregnancy or lactation. Diagnoses were based on clinical symptoms, serum thyroxine and TRAb, thyroid ultrasound and orbital computed tomography. PBMCs were isolated from about 9.1 ml of fresh peripheral blood by Ficoll-Paque density gradient centrifugation. Total RNA was extracted with Trizol reagent, and quality was checked on an Agilent 2100 Bioanalyzer. Remarks on this clonotype: Its antigen is currently not known. No per-base quality is available; no much larger clone lies one base away.

CDR1 and CDR2, looked up from the germline V gene, are KGHDR and SFDVKD. Including the terminal cysteine and phenylalanine, the CDR3 comprises 13 residues. The entry retains the CDR3 DNA only, 39 bases that are in frame from base 1. Relative to germline, V is 5 bases shorter and J is 1 base shorter, with 7 bases between their ends. The TCR comes from a woman in her twenties or thirties with Graves' hyperthyroidism. The chain is made from TRBV24-1 and TRBJ2-5; the D gene is unclear. Material for sequencing was blood. The DNA reads TGTGCCACCAGTGTGGGATTCCAAGAGACCCAGTACTTC. Translated, it gives CATSVGFQETQYF.